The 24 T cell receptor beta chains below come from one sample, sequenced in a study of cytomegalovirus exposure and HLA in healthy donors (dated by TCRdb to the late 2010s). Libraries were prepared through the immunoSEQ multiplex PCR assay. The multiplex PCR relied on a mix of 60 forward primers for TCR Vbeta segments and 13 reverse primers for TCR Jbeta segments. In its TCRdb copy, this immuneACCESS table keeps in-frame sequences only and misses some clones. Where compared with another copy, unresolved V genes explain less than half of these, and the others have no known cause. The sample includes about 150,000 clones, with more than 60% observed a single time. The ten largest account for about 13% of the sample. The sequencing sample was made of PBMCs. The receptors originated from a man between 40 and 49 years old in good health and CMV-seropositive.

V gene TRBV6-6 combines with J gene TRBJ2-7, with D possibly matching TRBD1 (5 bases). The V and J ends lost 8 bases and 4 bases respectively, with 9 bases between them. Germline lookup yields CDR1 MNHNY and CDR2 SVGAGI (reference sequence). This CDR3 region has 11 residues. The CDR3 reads CASGQGYEQYF. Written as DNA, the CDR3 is TGTGCCAGCGGACAAGGGTACGAGCAGTACTTC.

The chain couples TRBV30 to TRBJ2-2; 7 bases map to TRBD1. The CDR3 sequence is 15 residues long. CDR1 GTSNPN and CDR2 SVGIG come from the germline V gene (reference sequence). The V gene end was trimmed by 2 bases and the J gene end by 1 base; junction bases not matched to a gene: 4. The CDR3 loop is CAWSPRTGNTGELFF. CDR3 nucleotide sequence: TGTGCCTGGAGTCCCCGGACAGGGAACACCGGGGAGCTGTTTTTT.

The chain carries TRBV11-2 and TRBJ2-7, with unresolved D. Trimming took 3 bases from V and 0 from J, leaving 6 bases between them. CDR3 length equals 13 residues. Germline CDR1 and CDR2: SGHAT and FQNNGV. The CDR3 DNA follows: TGTGCCAGCAGCTTTCCCAGCTCCTACGAGCAGTACTTC. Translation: CASSFPSSYEQYF.

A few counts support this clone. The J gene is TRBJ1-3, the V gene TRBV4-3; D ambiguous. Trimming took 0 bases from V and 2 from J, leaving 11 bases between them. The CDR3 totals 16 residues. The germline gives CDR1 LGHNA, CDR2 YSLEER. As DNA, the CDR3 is TGCGCCAGCAGCCAAGACCGGAGTGCGGCTGGAAACACCATATATTTT. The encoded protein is CASSQDRSAAGNTIYF.

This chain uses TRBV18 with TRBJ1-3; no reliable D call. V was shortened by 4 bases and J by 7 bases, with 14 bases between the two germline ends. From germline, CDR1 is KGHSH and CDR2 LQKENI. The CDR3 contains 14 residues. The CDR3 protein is CASSLRAGSNTIYF. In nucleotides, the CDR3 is TGTGCCAGCTCACTCCGGGCGGGCTCCAACACCATATATTTT.

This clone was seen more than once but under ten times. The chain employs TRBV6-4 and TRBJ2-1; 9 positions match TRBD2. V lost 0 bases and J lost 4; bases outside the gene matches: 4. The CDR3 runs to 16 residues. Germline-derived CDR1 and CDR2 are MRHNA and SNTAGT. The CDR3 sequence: CASSDSGGRGYNEQFF. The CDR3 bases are TGTGCCAGCAGTGACTCCGGCGGGAGGGGGTACAATGAGCAGTTCTTC.

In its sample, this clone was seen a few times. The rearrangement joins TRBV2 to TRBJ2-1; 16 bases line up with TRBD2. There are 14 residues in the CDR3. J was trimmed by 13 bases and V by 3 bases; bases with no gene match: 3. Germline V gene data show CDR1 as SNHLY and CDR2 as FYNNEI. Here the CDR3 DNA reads TGTGCCAGCAGTGAGGGACTAGCGGGAGGGGAACAGTTCTTC. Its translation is CASSEGLAGGEQFF. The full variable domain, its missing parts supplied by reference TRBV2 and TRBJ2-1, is EPEVTQTPSHQVTQMGQEVILRCVPISNHLYFYWYRQILGQKVEFLVSFYNNEISEKSEIFDDQFSVERPDGSNFTLKIRSTKLEDSAMYFCASSEGLAGGEQFFGPGTRLTVL.

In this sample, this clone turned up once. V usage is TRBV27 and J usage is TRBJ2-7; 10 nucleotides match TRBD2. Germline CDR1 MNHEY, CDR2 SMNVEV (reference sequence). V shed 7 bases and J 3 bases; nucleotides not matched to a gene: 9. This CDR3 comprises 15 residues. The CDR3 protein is CASTLRGLAVYEQYF. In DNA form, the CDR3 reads TGTGCCAGCACCTTACGAGGACTAGCGGTCTACGAGCAGTACTTC.

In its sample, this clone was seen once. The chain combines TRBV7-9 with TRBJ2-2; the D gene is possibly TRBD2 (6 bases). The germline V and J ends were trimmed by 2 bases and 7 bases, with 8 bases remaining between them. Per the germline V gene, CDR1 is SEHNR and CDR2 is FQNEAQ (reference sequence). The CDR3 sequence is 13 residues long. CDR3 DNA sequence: TGTGCCAGCAGCTTATTCGGGGGCGGGGAGCTGTTTTTT. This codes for CASSLFGGGELFF.

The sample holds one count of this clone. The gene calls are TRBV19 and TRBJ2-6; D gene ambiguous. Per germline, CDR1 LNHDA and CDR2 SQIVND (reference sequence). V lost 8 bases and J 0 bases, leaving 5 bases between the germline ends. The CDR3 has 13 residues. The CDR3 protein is CASSDSGANVLTF. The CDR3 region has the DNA TGTGCCAGTTCAGACTCTGGGGCCAACGTCCTGACTTTC.

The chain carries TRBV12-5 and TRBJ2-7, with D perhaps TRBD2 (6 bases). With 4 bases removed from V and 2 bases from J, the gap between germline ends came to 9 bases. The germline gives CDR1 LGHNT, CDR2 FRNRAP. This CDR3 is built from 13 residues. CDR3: CASGWDFTYEQYF. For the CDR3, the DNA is TGTGCTAGTGGTTGGGACTTTACCTACGAGCAGTACTTC.

This CDR3 reads CASTPLAGRGAKNIQYF. The DNA for the CDR3 is TGTGCCAGTACCCCTCTAGCCGGGAGGGGAGCCAAAAACATTCAGTACTTC. The V gene is TRBV19, the J gene TRBJ2-4; 8 nucleotides agree with TRBD2. This CDR3 contains 17 residues. The germline CDR1 and CDR2 sequences are LNHDA and SQIVND (reference sequence). J was trimmed by 0 bases and V by 7 bases; bases with no gene match: 11.

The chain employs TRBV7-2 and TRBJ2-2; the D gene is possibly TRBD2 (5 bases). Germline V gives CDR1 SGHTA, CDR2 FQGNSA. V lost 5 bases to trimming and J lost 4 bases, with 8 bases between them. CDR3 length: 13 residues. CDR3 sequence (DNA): TGTGCCAGCAGCCGGGATCCCACCGGGGAGCTGTTTTTT. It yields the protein CASSRDPTGELFF.

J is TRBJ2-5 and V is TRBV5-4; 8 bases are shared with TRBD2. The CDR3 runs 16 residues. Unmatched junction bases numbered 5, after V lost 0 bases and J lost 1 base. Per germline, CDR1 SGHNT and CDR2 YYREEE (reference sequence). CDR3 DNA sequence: TGTGCCAGCAGCTTGGGTGGGGCGGGAGGCCAAGAGACCCAGTACTTC. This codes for CASSLGGAGGQETQYF.

The CDR3 region has the DNA TGTGCCAGCGAAGCTAGCGGGAGGTCTGGGACCCAGTACTTC. Translation: CASEASGRSGTQYF. The chain employs TRBV11-2 and TRBJ2-5; 11 bases line up with TRBD2. The germline gives CDR1 SGHAT, CDR2 FQNNGV. The ends lost 8 bases at V and 7 bases at J; junction bases unmatched: 9. The CDR3 totals 14 residues.

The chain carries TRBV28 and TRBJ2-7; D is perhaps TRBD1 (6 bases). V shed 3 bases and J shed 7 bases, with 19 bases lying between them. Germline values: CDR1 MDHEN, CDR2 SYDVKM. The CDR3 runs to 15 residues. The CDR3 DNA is TGTGCCAGCAGTTTCAGTTATGGCCTAGGGGGAGAGCAGTACTTC. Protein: CASSFSYGLGGEQYF.

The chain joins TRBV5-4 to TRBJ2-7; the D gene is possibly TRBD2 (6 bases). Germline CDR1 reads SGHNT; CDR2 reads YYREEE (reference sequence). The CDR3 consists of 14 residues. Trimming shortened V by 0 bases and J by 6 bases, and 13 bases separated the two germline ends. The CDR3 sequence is CASSLAGARGEQYF. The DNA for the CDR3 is TGTGCCAGCAGCTTGGCGGGAGCGAGGGGCGAGCAGTACTTC.

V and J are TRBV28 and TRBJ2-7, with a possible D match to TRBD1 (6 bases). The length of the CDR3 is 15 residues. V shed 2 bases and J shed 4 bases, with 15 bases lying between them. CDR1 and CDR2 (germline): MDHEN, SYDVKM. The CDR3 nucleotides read TGTGCCAGCAGTTTACTCGCACCAGGGGATTACGAGCAGTACTTC. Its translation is CASSLLAPGDYEQYF.

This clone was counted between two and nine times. The CDR3 nucleotides are TGTGCCAGTAGCAAAGCCGGGACTAGCAATCGCAATGAGCAGTTCTTC. It yields the protein CASSKAGTSNRNEQFF. This chain links TRBV19 with TRBJ2-1; the match to TRBD2 covers 9 bases. The CDR3 has 16 amino acids. Per germline, CDR1 LNHDA and CDR2 SQIVND (reference sequence). The J segment lost 6 bases and the V segment lost 6 bases, leaving 12 bases of the junction unmatched.

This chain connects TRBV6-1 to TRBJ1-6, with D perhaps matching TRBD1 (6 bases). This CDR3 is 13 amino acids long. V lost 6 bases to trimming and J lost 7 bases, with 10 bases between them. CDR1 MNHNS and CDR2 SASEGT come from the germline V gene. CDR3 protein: CASRQGLNSPLHF. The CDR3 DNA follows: TGTGCCAGCAGGCAGGGGTTGAATTCACCCCTCCACTTT.

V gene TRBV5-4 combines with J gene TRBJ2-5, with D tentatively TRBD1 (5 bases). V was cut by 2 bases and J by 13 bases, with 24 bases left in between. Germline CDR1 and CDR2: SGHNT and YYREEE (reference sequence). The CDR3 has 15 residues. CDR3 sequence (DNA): TGTGCCAGCAGCTTAACGGGCAAATCCCAAGGGGTTCTGTACTTC. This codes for CASSLTGKSQGVLYF.

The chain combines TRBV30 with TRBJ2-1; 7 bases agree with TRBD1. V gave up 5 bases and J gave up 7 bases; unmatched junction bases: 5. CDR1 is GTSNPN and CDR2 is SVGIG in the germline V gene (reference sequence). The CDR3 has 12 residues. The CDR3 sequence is CAWAGGWNEQFF. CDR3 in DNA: TGTGCCTGGGCAGGGGGATGGAATGAGCAGTTCTTC.

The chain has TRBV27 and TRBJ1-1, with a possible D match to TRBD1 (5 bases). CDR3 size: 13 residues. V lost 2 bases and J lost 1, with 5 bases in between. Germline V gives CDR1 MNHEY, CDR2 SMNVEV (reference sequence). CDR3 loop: CASSLQGNTEAFF. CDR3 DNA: TGTGCCAGCAGTTTACAGGGGAACACTGAAGCTTTCTTT.

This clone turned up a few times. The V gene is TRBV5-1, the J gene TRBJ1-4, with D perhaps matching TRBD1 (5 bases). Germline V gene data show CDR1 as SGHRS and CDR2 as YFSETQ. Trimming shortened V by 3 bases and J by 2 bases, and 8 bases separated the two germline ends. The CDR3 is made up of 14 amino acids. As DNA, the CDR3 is TGCGCCAGCAGCTGGGGCGCGACTAATGAAAAACTGTTTTTT. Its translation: CASSWGATNEKLFF.